This TCR beta chain was identified during a study of control samples from healthy donors and cancer patients. The CDR3 spans 14 residues. V lost 3 bases, J lost 3 bases, and 12 bases lay in between. CDR1 and CDR2 from the germline V gene are SGHRS and YFSETQ. TCRdb keeps only in-frame clones here, not all; method: immunoSEQ multiplex PCR. This table holds 200,000 or so clones, around 94% found once. The receptor comes from a man aged 50 to 60 in good health. The rearrangement links TRBV5-1 to TRBJ2-5; D might be TRBD2 (6 bases). The sample taken for sequencing was blood. CDR3 residues: CASSSPGTEETQYF. CDR3 bases: TGCGCCAGCAGCTCTCCGGGGACTGAAGAGACCCAGTACTTC. The full variable domain, its missing parts supplied by reference TRBV5-1 and TRBJ2-5, is KAGVTQTPRYLIKTRGQQVTLSCSPISGHRSVSWYQQTPGQGLQFLFEYFSETQRNKGNFPGRFSGRQFSNSRSEMNVSTLELGDSALYLCASSSPGTEETQYFGPGTRLLVL.